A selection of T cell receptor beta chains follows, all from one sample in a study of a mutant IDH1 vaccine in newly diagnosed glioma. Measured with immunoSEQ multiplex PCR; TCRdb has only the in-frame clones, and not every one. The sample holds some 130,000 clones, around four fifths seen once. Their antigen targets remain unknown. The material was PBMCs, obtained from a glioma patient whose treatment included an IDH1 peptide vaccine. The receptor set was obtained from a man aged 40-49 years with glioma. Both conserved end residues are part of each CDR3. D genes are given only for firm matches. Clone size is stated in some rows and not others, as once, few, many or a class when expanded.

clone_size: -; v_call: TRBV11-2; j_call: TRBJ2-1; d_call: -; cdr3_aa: CASSHMREQFF; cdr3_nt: TGTGCCAGCAGCCACATGCGCGAGCAGTTCTTC
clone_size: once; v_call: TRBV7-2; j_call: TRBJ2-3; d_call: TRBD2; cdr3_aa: CASSGRVGTDTQYF; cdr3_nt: TGTGCCAGCTCGGGGAGGGTGGGCACAGATACGCAGTATTTT
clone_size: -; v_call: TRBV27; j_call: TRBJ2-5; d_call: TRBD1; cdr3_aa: CATSLGTGPYF; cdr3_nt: TGTGCCACCTCCCTCGGGACAGGGCCATACTTC
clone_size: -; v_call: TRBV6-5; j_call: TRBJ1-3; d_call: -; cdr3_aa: CASSYSRQDLSNTIYF; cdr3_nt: TGTGCCAGCAGTTACTCGAGACAGGACCTTTCGAACACCATATATTTT
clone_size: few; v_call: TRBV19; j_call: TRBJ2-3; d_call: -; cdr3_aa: CASSEGSTDTQYF; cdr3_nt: TGTGCCAGTAGTGAGGGGAGCACAGATACGCAGTATTTT
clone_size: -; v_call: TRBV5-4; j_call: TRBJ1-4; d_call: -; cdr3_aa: CASSRTDNFNEKLFF; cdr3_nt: TGTGCCAGCAGCCGTACCGACAACTTTAATGAAAAACTGTTTTTT
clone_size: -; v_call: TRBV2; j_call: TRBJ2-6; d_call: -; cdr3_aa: CASSEESSGANVLTF; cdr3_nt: TGTGCCAGCAGCGAAGAGAGCTCTGGGGCCAACGTCCTGACTTTC
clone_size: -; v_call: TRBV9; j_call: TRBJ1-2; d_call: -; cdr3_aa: CASSADPRGTWDGYTF; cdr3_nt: TGTGCCAGCAGCGCCGATCCTAGAGGGACATGGGATGGCTACACCTTC
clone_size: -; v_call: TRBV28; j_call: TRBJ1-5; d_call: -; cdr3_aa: CATQGEGNQPQHF; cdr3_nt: TGTGCCACCCAAGGGGAGGGGAATCAGCCCCAGCATTTT
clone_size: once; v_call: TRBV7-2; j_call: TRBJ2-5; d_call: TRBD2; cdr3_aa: CASSPAPLAGQETQYF; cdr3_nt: TGTGCCAGCAGCCCGGCCCCACTAGCGGGCCAAGAGACCCAGTACTTC
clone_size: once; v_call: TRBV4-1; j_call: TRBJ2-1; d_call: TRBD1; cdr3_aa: CASSHGQGVNEQFF; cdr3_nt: TGCGCCAGCAGCCACGGACAGGGGGTGAATGAGCAGTTCTTC
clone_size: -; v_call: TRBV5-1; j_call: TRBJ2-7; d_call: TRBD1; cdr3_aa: CASSLEQGNSYEQYF; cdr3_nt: TGCGCCAGCAGCTTGGAACAGGGGAACTCCTACGAGCAGTACTTC
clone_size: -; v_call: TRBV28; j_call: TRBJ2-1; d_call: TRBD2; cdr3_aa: CASSSLAGEGKNEQFF; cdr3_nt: TGTGCCAGCAGCTCCTTAGCGGGAGAGGGAAAAAATGAGCAGTTCTTC
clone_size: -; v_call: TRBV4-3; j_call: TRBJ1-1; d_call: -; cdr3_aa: CASSQDSRGNTEAFF; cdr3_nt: TGCGCCAGCAGCCAAGATAGCAGGGGGAACACTGAAGCTTTCTTT
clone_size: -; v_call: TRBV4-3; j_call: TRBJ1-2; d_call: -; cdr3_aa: CASSQDGGLKVLDNYGYTF; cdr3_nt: TGCGCCAGCAGCCAAGATGGAGGGTTGAAAGTTCTTGATAACTATGGCTACACCTTC
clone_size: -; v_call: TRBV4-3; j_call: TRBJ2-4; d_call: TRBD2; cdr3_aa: CASSQDPGGRGNIQYF; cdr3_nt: TGCGCCAGCAGCCAAGATCCGGGAGGGCGGGGAAACATTCAGTACTTC
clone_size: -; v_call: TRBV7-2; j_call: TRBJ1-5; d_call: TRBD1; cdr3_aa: CASSSGTGGVQPQHF; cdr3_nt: TGTGCCAGCAGCTCCGGGACAGGGGGCGTTCAGCCCCAGCATTTT
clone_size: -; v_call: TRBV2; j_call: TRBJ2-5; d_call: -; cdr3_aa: CASRFGGLYQETQYF; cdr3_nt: TGTGCCAGCCGTTTCGGGGGCCTTTACCAAGAGACCCAGTACTTC
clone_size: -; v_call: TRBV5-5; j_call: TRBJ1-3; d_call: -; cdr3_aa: CASSYGPLSGNTIYF; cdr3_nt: TGTGCCAGCAGCTACGGTCCACTCTCTGGAAACACCATATATTTT
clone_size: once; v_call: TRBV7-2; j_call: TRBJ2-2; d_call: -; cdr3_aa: CASSLSTTGKLFF; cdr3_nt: TGTGCCAGCAGCTTATCCACCACCGGAAAGCTGTTTTTT
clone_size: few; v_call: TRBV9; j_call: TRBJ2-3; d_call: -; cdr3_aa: CASSVGTGLSTDTQYF; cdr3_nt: TGTGCCAGCAGCGTAGGGACGGGATTGAGCACAGATACGCAGTATTTT
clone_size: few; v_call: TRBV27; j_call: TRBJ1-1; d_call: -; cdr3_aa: CASCLRGAAEAFF; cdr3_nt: TGTGCCAGCTGCCTCCGGGGTGCCGCTGAAGCTTTCTTT
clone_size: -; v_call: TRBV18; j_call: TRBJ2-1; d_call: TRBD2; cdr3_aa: CASSPLASGRSEQFF; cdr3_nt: TGTGCCAGCTCACCACTCGCTAGCGGGAGATCTGAGCAGTTCTTC
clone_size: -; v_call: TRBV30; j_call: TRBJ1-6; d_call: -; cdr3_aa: CASLGRPYNSPLHF; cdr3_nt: TGTGCCTCCCTAGGCAGGCCGTATAATTCACCCCTCCACTTT
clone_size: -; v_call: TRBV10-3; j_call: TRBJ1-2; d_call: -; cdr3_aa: CAISVGQGSSYGYTF; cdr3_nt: TGTGCCATCAGTGTGGGGCAGGGGTCTAGCTATGGCTACACCTTC
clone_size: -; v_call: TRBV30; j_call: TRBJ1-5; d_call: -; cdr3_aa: CAWSLGGGNQPQHF; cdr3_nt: TGTGCCTGGTCTCTCGGGGGCGGCAATCAGCCCCAGCATTTT